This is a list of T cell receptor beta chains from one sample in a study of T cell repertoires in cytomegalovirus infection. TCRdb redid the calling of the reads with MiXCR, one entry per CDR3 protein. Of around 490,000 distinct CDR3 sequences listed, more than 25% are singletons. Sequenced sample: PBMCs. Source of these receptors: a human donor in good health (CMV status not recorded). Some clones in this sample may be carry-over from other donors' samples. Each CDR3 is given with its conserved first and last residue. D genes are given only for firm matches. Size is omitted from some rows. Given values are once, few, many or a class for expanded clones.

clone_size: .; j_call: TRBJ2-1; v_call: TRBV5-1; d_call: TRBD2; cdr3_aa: CASSLEREGNEQFF; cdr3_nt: TGCGCCAGCAGCTTGGAGCGGGAAGGCAATGAGCAGTTCTTC
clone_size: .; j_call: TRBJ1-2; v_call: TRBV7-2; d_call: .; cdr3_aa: CASSLAVPGPTNYGYTF; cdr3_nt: TGTGCCAGCAGCTTAGCGGTTCCGGGACCTACTAACTATGGCTACACCTTC
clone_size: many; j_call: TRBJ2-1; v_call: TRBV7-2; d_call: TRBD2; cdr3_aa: CASSIRGLAGGYEQFF; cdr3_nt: TGTGCCAGCAGCATCAGGGGACTAGCGGGAGGGTATGAGCAGTTCTTC
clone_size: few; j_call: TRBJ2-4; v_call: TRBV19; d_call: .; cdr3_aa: CASSAPPPRPSEVQYF; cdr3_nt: TGTGCCAGTAGTGCTCCCCCTCCCCGACCTAGCGAGGTTCAGTACTTC
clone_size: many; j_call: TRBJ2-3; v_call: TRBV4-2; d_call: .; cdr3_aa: CASSQESSISGSTDTQYF; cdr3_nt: TGTGCCAGCAGCCAAGAGTCGTCCATAAGCGGTAGCACAGATACGCAGTATTTT
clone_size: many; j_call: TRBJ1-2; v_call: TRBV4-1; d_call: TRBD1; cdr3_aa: CASSLQDRGRGYGYTF; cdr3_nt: TGCGCCAGCAGCCTACAAGACAGGGGGCGAGGCTATGGCTACACCTTC
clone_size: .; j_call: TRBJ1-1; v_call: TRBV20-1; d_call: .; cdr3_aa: CSARDRVWSTEAFF; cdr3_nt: TGCAGTGCTAGAGATAGGGTCTGGAGCACTGAGGCTTTCTTT
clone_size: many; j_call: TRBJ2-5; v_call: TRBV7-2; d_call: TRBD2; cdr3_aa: CASSLLAGLETQYF; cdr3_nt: TGTGCCAGCAGCCTTCTAGCGGGCTTAGAGACCCAGTACTTC
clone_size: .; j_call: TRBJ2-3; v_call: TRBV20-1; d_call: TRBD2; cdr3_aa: CSATSGRADTQYF; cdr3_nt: TGCAGTGCTACTAGCGGGAGGGCAGATACGCAGTATTTT
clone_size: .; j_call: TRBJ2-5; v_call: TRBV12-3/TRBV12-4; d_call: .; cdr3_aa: CASSSYRGGETQYF; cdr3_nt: TGTGCCAGCAGTTCGTACAGGGGGGGGGAGACCCAGTACTTC
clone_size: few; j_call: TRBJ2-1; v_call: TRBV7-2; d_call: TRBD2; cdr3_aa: CASRDGTGTSGRKFF; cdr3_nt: TGTGCCAGCAGGGATGGGACCGGGACTAGCGGGAGAAAGTTCTTC
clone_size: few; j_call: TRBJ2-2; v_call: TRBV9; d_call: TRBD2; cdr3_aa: CASSAGLAGEESGELFF; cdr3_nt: TGTGCCAGCAGCGCAGGTCTAGCGGGAGAAGAAAGCGGGGAGCTGTTTTTT
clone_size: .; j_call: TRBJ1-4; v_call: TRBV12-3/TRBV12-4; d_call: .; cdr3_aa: CASSSWDGNEKLFF; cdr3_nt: TGTGCCAGCAGTTCGTGGGACGGGAATGAAAAACTGTTTTTT
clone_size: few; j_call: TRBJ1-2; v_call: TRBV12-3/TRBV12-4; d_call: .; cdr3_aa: CASSFRPGTSLYGYTF; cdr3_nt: TGTGCCAGCAGTTTTAGGCCGGGAACTTCCCTCTATGGCTACACCTTC
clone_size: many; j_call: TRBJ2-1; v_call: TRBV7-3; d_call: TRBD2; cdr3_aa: CASSPPGLAGGMNEQFF; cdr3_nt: TGTGCCAGCAGCCCCCCGGGACTAGCGGGAGGGATGAATGAGCAGTTCTTC
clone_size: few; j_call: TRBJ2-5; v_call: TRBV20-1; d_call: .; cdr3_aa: CSARASDPGTQYF; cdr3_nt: TGCAGTGCTAGAGCCTCTGACCCGGGCACCCAGTACTTC
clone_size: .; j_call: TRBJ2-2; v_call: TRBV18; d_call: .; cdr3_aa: CASSPEGLPGELFF; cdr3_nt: TGTGCCAGCTCACCGGAGGGACTTCCCGGGGAGCTGTTTTTT
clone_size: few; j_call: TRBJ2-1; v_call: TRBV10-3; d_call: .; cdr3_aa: CAILSPQHNEQFF; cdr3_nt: TGTGCCATCCTGTCCCCACAACACAATGAGCAGTTCTTC
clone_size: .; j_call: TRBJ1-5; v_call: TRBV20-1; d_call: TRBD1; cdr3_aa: CSARVPPGGAGNQPQHF; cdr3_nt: TGCAGTGCTAGAGTTCCCCCAGGGGGCGCGGGCAATCAGCCCCAGCATTTT
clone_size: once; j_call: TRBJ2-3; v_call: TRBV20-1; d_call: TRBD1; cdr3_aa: CSARGQGAPDTQYF; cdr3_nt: TGCAGTGCTAGAGGACAGGGGGCCCCAGATACGCAGTATTTT
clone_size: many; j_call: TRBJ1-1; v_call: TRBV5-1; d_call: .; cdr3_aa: CASSLGYGRGNTEAFF; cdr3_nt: TGCGCCAGCAGCTTGGGGTATGGACGGGGAAACACTGAAGCTTTCTTT
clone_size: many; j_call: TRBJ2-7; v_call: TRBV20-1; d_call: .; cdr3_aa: CSAVNYEQYF; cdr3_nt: TGCAGTGCGGTAAACTACGAGCAGTACTTC
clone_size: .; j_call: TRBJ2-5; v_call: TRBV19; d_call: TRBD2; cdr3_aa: CASSIPRELGTQYF; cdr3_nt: TGTGCCAGTAGTATCCCGCGGGAGTTGGGGACCCAGTACTTC
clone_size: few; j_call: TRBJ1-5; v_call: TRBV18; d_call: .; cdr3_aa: CASSPGPYQPQHF; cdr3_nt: TGTGCCAGCTCACCTGGTCCGTACCAGCCCCAGCATTTT
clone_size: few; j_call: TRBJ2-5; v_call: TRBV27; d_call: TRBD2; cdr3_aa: CASSLVAGGLQETQYF; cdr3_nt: TGTGCCAGCAGTCTAGTAGCGGGAGGCCTCCAAGAGACCCAGTACTTC
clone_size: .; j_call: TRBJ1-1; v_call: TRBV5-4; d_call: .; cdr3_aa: CASSARTENTEAFF; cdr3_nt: TGTGCCAGCAGCGCACGGACAGAGAACACTGAAGCTTTCTTT
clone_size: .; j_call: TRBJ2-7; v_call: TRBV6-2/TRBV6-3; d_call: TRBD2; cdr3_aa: CASSYPQRDPYF; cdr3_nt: TGTGCCAGCAGTTACCCCCAGCGGGATCCGTACTTC
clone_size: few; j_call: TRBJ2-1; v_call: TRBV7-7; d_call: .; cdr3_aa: CASVNEQFF; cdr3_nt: TGTGCTAGTGTGAATGAGCAGTTCTTC
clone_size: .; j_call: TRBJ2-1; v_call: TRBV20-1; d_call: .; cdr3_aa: CSARVSGNNEQFF; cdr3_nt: TGCAGTGCTAGGGTAAGCGGAAACAATGAGCAGTTCTTC
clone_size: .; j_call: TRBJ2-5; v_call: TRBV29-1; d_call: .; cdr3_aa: CSVERSGLSQETQYF; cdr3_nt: TGCAGCGTTGAAAGGTCTGGACTTTCTCAAGAGACCCAGTACTTC
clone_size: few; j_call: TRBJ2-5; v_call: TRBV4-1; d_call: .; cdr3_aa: CASSQGGSQETQYF; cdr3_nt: TGCGCCAGCAGCCAAGGTGGCAGCCAAGAGACCCAGTACTTC
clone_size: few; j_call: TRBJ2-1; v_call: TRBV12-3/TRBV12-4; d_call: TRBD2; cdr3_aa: CASRSTGGRAGGIYYNEQFF; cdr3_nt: TGTGCCAGCAGGAGTACAGGGGGGAGAGCGGGAGGGATTTACTACAATGAGCAGTTCTTC
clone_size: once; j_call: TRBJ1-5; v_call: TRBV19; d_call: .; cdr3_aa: CASRRGGGVRSWSNQPQHF; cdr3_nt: TGTGCCAGCAGGAGGGGAGGTGGAGTTCGTTCTTGGAGCAATCAGCCCCAGCATTTT
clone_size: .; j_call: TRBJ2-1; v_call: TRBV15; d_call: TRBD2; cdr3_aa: CATSLLTSGRVGQFF; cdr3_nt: TGTGCCACCAGCCTGCTGACTAGCGGGAGGGTCGGGCAGTTCTTC
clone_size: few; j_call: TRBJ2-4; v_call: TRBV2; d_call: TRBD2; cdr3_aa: CAIANGAGGLVNIQYF; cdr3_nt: TGTGCCATCGCGAATGGAGCGGGAGGATTGGTGAACATTCAGTACTTC
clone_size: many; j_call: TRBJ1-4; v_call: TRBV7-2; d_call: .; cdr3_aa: CASSPTDSATNEKLFF; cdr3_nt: TGTGCCAGCAGCCCTACGGACAGCGCAACTAATGAAAAACTGTTTTTT
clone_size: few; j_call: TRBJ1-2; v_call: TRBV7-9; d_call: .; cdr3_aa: CASSLRQGSNYGYTF; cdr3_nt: TGTGCCAGCAGCTTACGGCAGGGCTCTAACTATGGCTACACCTTC
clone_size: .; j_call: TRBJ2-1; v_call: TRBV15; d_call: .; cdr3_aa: CATSRERGSWDEQFF; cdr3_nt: TGTGCCACCAGCAGAGAACGGGGTAGCTGGGATGAGCAGTTCTTC
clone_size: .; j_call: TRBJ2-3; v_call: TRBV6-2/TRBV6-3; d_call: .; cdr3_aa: CASRQPSTDTQYF; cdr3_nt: TGTGCCAGCAGGCAACCTAGCACAGATACGCAGTATTTT
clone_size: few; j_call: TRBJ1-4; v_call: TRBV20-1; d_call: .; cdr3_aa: CSAREGVGGEKLFF; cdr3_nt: TGCAGTGCTAGAGAAGGGGTGGGTGGAGAAAAACTGTTTTTT